Given below is one TCR beta chain in context. The V gene's germline CDR1 is SEHNR and CDR2 FQNEAQ (reference sequence). V lost 5 bases and J 4 bases, leaving 10 bases between the germline ends. The CDR3 totals 13 residues. Through a sample-barcoded 5' primer and a J-beta primer mix, a second PCR was run for roughly 6 to 12 cycles. TCRdb redid the calling of the 5' RACE reads with MiXCR, one entry per CDR3 protein. Of approximately 730,000 distinct CDR3 sequences listed, around half are singletons. This specimen belongs to a study of blood T cells in healthy people across ages. The wider study: Template switching retrieved approximately one barcoded beta molecule for each two T cells.

The specimen sequenced was blood. The chain joins TRBV7-9 to TRBJ2-3; D is ambiguous. The TCR was taken from a man older than 75 in good health. CDR3 protein: CASSPLGPDTQYF. CDR3 coding DNA: TGTGCCAGCAGCCCGCTTGGTCCAGATACGCAGTATTTT.